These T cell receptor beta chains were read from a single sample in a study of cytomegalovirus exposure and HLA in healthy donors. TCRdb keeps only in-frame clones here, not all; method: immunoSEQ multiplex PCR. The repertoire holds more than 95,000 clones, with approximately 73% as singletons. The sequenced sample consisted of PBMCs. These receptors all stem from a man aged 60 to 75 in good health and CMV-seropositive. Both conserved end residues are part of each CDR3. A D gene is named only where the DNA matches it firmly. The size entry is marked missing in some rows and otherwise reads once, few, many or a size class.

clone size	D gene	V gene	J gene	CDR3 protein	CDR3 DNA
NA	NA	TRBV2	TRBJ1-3	CASSREATIYF	TGTGCCAGCAGTCGGGAAGCCACCATATATTTT
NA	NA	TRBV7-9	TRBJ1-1	CASSGGVADRDTEAFF	TGTGCCAGCAGCGGAGGGGTCGCAGATAGAGACACTGAAGCTTTCTTT
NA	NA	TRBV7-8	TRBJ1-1	CASSSSLMNTEAFF	TGTGCCAGCAGCTCGTCCCTTATGAACACTGAAGCTTTCTTT
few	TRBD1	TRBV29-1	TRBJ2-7	CSVALTGSDEQYF	TGCAGCGTTGCCTTGACAGGGTCTGACGAGCAGTACTTC
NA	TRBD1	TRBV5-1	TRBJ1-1	CASSLEGAGNTEAFF	TGCGCCAGCAGCTTGGAGGGGGCTGGGAACACTGAAGCTTTCTTT
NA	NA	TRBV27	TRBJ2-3	CASNRPETQGTSADTQYF	TGTGCCAGCAATCGGCCGGAGACACAGGGAACGTCCGCAGATACGCAGTATTTT
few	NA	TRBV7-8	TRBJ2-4	CASSSSTVLAKNIQYF	TGTGCCAGCAGCAGCTCTACAGTACTAGCCAAAAACATTCAGTACTTC
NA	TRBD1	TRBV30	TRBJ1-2	CAWRRKGQGIGGYTF	TGTGCCTGGAGGAGGAAGGGACAGGGGATCGGTGGCTACACCTTC
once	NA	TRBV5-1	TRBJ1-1	CASSLVREPPEAFF	TGCGCCAGCAGCTTGGTTCGGGAGCCCCCTGAAGCTTTCTTT
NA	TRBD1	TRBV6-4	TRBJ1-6	CASTDGRQGCSYNSPLHF	TGTGCCAGCACTGACGGACGACAGGGGTGCTCCTATAATTCACCCCTCCACTTT
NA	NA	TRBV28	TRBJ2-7	CASSPNEVPYEQYF	TGTGCCAGCAGCCCTAATGAGGTTCCCTACGAGCAGTACTTC
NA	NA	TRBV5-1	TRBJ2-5	CASSFGAGRQETQYF	TGCGCCAGCAGCTTTGGGGCAGGAAGACAAGAGACCCAGTACTTC
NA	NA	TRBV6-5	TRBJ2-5	CASSYLGGGEETQYF	TGTGCCAGCAGTTACCTCGGAGGGGGCGAGGAGACCCAGTACTTC
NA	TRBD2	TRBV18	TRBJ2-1	CASSQNTGGQFF	TGTGCCAGCTCACAGAACACGGGGGGGCAGTTCTTC
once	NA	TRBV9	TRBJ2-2	CASSVSPNTGELFF	TGTGCCAGCAGCGTGTCTCCGAACACCGGGGAGCTGTTTTTT
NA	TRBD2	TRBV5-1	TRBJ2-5	CASSSPLRTSLGRETQYF	TGCGCCAGCAGCTCACCCCTGAGGACTAGCCTTGGGAGGGAGACCCAGTACTTC
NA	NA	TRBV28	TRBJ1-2	CASLIPGGYGYTF	TGTGCCAGCTTAATTCCCGGGGGGTATGGCTACACCTTC
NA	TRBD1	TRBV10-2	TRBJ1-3	CASRPNTGDDGNTIYF	TGCGCCAGCAGACCGAACACAGGGGACGACGGAAACACCATATATTTT
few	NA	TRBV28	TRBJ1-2	CASSQGFNYGYTF	TGTGCCAGCAGTCAGGGATTTAACTATGGCTACACCTTC
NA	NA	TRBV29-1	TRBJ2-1	CSVDQGNPYNEQFF	TGCAGCGTTGATCAGGGGAATCCCTACAATGAGCAGTTCTTC
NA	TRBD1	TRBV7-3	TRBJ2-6	CASSSQGQGTVLTF	TGTGCCAGCAGCTCTCAGGGACAGGGGACCGTCCTGACTTTC
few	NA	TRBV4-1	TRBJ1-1	CASSSHTRGGPEAFF	TGCGCCAGCAGCTCTCACACCCGGGGTGGACCTGAAGCTTTCTTT
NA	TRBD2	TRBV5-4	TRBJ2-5	CASSPSRGAETQYF	TGTGCCAGCAGCCCCTCGCGGGGGGCCGAGACCCAGTACTTC
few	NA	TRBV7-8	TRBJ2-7	CASSLGPYYEQYF	TGTGCCAGCAGCTTAGGTCCCTACTACGAGCAGTACTTC
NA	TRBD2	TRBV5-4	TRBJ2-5	CASSLRGEETQYF	TGTGCCAGCAGCTTACGGGGGGAGGAGACCCAGTACTTC
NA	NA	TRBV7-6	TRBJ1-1	CASSSDRNTEAFF	TGTGCCAGCAGCTCGGACAGGAACACTGAAGCTTTCTTT
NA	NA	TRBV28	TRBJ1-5	CASSPGGGSNQPQHF	TGTGCCAGCAGTCCCGGGGGAGGAAGCAATCAGCCCCAGCATTTT
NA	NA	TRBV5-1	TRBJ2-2	CASSEGLNTGELFF	TGCGCCAGCAGCGAGGGCCTTAACACCGGGGAGCTGTTTTTT
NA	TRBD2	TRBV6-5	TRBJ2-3	CASRVGTSTLDTQYF	TGTGCCAGCAGAGTCGGGACTAGCACACTCGATACGCAGTATTTT
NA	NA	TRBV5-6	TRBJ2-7	CASSPVRVSEQYF	TGTGCCAGCAGCCCGGTCAGGGTGAGCGAGCAGTACTTC
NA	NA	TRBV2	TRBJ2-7	CASLKQGSSYEQYF	TGTGCCAGCCTTAAACAGGGATCCTCCTACGAGCAGTACTTC
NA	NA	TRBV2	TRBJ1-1	CASSEALGHGPTEAFF	TGTGCCAGCAGTGAAGCTTTAGGACACGGACCCACTGAAGCTTTCTTT
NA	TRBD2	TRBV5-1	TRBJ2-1	CASSSSLAGIYNEQFF	TGCGCCAGCAGCTCCTCTCTAGCGGGGATCTACAATGAGCAGTTCTTC
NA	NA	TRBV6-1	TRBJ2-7	CASSDTGPYEQYF	TGTGCCAGCAGTGATACCGGTCCCTACGAGCAGTACTTC
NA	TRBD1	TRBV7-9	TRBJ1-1	CASSYRGLNTEAFF	TGTGCCAGCAGCTACAGGGGGTTGAACACTGAAGCTTTCTTT
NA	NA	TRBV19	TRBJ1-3	CASTPTAGNTIYF	TGTGCCAGTACCCCGACAGCTGGAAACACCATATATTTT
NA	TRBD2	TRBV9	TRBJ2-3	CASNLAGVDTQYF	TGTGCCAGCAACCTAGCGGGGGTAGATACGCAGTATTTT
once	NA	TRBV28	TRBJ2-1	CASSPFWAANEQFF	TGTGCCAGCAGTCCTTTTTGGGCAGCTAATGAGCAGTTCTTC
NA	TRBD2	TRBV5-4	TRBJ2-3	CASSWGTSRDTQYF	TGTGCCAGCAGCTGGGGGACTAGTAGGGATACGCAGTATTTT
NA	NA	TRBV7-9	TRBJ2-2	CASSLTGTGELFF	TGTGCCAGCAGCTTAACAGGGACCGGGGAGCTGTTTTTT
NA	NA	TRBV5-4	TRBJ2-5	CASSFKESQTQYF	TGTGCCAGCAGCTTTAAGGAGTCGCAGACCCAGTACTTC
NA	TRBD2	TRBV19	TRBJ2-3	CASSIGGTDTQYF	TGTGCCAGTAGTATCGGGGGGACAGATACGCAGTATTTT
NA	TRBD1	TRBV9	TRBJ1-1	CASSAGQGDTEAFF	TGTGCCAGCAGCGCCGGACAGGGGGACACTGAAGCTTTCTTT